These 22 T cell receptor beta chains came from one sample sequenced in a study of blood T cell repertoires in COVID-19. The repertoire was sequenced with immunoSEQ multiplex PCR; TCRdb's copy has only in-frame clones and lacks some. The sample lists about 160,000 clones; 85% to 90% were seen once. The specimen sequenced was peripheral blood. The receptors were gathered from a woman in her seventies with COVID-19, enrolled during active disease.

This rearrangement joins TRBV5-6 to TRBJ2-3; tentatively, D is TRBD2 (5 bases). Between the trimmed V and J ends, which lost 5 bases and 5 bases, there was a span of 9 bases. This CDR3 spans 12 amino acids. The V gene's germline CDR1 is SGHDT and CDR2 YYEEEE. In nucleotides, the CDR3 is TGTGCCAGCAGATTTAGCGTAGATACGCAGTATTTT. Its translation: CASRFSVDTQYF.

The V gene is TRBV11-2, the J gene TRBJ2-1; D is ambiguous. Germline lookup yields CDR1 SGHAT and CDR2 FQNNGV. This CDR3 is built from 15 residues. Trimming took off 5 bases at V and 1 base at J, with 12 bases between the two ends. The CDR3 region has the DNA TGTGCCAGCAGCCGGCCAGACACGTCCTACAATGAGCAGTTCTTC. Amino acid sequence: CASSRPDTSYNEQFF.

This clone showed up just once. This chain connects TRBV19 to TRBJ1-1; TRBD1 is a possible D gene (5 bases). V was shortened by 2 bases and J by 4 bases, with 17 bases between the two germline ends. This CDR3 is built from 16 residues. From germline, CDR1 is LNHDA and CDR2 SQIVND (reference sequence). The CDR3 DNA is TGTGCCAGTAGTATATTTGGGGGAGGAGGGAGCACTGAAGCTTTCTTT. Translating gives CASSIFGGGGSTEAFF.

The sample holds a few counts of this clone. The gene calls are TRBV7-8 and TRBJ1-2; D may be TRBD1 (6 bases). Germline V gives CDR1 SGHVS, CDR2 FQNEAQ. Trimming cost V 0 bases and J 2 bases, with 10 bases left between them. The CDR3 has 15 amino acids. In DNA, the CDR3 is TGTGCCAGCAGCTTAGCCGGGACACTGAACTATGGCTACACCTTC. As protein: CASSLAGTLNYGYTF.

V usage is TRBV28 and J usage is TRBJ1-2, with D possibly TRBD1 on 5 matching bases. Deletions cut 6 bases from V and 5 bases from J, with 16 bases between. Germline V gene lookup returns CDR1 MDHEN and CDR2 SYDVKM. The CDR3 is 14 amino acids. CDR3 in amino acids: CASRGGTSLYGYTF. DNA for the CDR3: TGTGCCAGCAGAGGAGGGACCTCCCTATATGGCTACACCTTC.

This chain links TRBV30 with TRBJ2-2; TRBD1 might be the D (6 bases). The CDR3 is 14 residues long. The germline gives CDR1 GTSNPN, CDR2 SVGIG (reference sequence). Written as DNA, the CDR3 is TGTGCTGGAAGGAGGACAGCGAACACCGGGGAGCTGTTTTTT. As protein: CAGRRTANTGELFF.

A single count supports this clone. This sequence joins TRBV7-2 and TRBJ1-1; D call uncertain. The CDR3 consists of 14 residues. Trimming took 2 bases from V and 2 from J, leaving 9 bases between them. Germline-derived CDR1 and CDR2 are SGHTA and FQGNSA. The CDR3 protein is CASSLNTLNTEAFF. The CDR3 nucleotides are TGTGCCAGCAGCTTAAACACCTTAAACACTGAAGCTTTCTTT.

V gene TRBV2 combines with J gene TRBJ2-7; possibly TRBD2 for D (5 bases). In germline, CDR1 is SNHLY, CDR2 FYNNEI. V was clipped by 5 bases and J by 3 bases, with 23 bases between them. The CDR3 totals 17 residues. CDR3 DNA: TGTGCCAGCAGTAGCGAGGGTGGGTCCCCGCTACGCTACGAGCAGTACTTC. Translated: CASSSEGGSPLRYEQYF.

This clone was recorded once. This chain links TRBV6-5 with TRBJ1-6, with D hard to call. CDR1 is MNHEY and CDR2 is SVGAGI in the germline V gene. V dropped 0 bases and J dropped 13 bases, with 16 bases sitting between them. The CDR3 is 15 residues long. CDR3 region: CASSYSIGGLPPLHF. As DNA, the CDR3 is TGTGCCAGCAGTTACTCTATTGGAGGTCTTCCGCCCCTCCACTTT.

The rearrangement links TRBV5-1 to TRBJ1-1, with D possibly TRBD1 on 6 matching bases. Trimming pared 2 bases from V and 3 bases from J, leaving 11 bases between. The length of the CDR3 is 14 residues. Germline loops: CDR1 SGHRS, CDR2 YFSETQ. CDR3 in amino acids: CASSFNRVDTEAFF. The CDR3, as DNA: TGCGCCAGCAGCTTTAACAGGGTTGACACTGAAGCTTTCTTT.

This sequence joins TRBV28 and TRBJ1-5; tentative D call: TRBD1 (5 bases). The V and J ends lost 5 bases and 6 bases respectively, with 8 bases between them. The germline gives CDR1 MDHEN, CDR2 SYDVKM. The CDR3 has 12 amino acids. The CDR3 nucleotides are TGTGCCAGCAGTCCCGGGGGTCAGCCCCAGCATTTT. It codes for CASSPGGQPQHF.

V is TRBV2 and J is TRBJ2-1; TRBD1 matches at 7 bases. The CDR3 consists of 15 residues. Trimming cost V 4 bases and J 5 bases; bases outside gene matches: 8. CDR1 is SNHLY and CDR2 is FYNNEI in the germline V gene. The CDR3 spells CASSGLPGQHNEQFF. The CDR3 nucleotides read TGTGCCAGCAGTGGATTACCGGGACAGCACAATGAGCAGTTCTTC.

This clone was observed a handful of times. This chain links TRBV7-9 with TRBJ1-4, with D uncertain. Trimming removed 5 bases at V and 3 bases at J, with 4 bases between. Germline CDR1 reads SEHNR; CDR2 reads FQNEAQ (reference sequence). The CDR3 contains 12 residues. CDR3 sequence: CASSLPNEKLFF. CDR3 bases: TGTGCCAGCAGCCTACCTAATGAAAAACTGTTTTTT. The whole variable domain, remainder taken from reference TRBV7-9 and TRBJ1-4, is DTGVSQNPRHKITKRGQNVTFRCDPISEHNRLYWYRQTLGQGPEFLTYFQNEAQLEKSRLLSDRFSAERPKGSFSTLEIQRTEQGDSAMYLCASSLPNEKLFFGSGTQLSVL.

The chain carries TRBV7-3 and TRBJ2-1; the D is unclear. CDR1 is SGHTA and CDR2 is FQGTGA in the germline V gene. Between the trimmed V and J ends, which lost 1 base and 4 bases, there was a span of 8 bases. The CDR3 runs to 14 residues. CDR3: CASSLSPRYNEQFF. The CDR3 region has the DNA TGTGCCAGCAGCTTAAGCCCCCGGTACAATGAGCAGTTCTTC.

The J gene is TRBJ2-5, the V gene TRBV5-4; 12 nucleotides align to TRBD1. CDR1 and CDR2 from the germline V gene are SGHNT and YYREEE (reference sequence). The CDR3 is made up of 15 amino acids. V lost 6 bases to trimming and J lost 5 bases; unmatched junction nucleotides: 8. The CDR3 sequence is CASTPGTGGLETQYF. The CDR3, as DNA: TGTGCCAGCACCCCTGGGACAGGGGGCTTGGAGACCCAGTACTTC. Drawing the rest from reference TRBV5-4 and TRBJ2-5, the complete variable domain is ETGVTQSPTHLIKTRGQQVTLRCSSQSGHNTVSWYQQALGQGPQFIFQYYREEENGRGNFPPRFSGLQFPNYSSELNVNALELDDSALYLCASTPGTGGLETQYFGPGTRLLVL.

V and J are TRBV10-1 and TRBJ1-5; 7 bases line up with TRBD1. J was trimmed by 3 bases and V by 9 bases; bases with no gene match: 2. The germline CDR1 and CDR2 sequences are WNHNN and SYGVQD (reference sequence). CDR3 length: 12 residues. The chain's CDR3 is CARQGLNQPQHF. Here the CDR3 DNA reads TGCGCCAGACAGGGGCTCAATCAGCCCCAGCATTTT.

The CDR3 region has the DNA TGTGCCAGCAGCCAAGAAGGGGTAAGAGGACCTACTGAAGCTTTCTTT. Translation: CASSQEGVRGPTEAFF. This chain uses TRBV3-1 (or the pseudogene TRBV3-2) with TRBJ1-1; tentatively, D is TRBD1 (5 bases). Trimming pared 0 bases from V and 5 bases from J, leaving 16 bases between. Germline CDR1 is LGHDT and CDR2 is YNNKEL (reference sequence). The CDR3 extends over 16 amino acids.

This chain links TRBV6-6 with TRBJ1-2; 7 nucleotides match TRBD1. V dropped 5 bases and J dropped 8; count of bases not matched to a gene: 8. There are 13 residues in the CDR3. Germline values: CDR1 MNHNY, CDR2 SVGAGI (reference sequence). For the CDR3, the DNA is TGTGCCAGCAGTATAAACAGGGGAGAGGGCTACACCTTC. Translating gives CASSINRGEGYTF.

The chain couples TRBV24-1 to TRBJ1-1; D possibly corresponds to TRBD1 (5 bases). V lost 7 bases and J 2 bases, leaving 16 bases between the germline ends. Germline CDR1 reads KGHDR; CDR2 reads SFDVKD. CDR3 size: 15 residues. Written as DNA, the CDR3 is TGTGCCACCAGGGACTCACGGGGGGAAAACACTGAAGCTTTCTTT. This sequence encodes CATRDSRGENTEAFF.

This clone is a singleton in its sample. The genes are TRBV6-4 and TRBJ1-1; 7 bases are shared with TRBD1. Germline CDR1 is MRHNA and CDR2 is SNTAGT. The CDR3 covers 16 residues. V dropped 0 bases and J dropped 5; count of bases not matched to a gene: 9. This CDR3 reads CASSDSAGGHRTEAFF. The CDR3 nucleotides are TGTGCCAGCAGTGACTCGGCAGGGGGTCATAGAACTGAAGCTTTCTTT.

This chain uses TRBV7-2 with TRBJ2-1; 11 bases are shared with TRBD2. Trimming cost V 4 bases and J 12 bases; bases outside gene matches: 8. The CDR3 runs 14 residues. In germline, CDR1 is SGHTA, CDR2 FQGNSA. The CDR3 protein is CASSSRRLAGLQFF. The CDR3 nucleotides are TGTGCCAGCAGCTCCCGCCGACTAGCGGGGTTGCAGTTCTTC.

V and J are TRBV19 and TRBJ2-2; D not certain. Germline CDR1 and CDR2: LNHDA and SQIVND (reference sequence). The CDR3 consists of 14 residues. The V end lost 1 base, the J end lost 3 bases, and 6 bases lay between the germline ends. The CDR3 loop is CASSIVSDTGELFF. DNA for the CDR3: TGTGCCAGTAGTATAGTATCCGACACCGGGGAGCTGTTTTTT.